These 22 T cell receptor beta chains share one sample of origin, sequenced in a study of cytomegalovirus exposure and HLA in healthy donors. The table came from immunoSEQ multiplex PCR; TCRdb's copy has only in-frame clones and leaves some out. The sample has approximately 270,000 clones, roughly 84% seen once; the top ten hold about 12%. The sequenced material came from PBMCs. The receptors were sampled from a man between 18 and 29 years old in good health and CMV-seropositive.

The chain carries TRBV6-5 and TRBJ1-5; D unresolved. From germline, CDR1 is MNHEY and CDR2 SVGAGI. V lost 4 bases and J lost 10, with 14 bases in between. The CDR3 covers 13 residues. The CDR3 coding sequence is TGTGCCAGCAGTTCCGGAACGGGCTCTCCCCAGCATTTT. Protein: CASSSGTGSPQHF.

V usage is TRBV13 and J usage is TRBJ2-7, with D perhaps TRBD2 (6 bases). The V end lost 5 bases, the J end lost 3 bases, and 14 bases lay between the germline ends. Germline V gene data show CDR1 as PRHDT and CDR2 as FYEKMQ (reference sequence). This CDR3 contains 14 residues. The DNA of the CDR3 is TGTGCCAGCAGCCGCCGGGACTTCCACTACGAGCAGTACTTC. It encodes CASSRRDFHYEQYF.

V is TRBV19 and J is TRBJ1-1; TRBD1 is a possible D gene (5 bases). In germline, CDR1 is LNHDA, CDR2 SQIVND (reference sequence). Trimming stripped 5 bases from V and 3 bases from J, with 16 bases between. This CDR3 is built from 15 residues. CDR3 DNA: TGTGCCAGTAGTGTGGCGGGTCAGGGAGACACTGAAGCTTTCTTT. Translating gives CASSVAGQGDTEAFF.

The chain joins TRBV28 to TRBJ2-7, with D perhaps matching TRBD1 (8 bases). Trimming removed 6 bases at V and 3 bases at J, with 15 bases between. The CDR3 has 14 residues. Per the germline V gene, CDR1 is MDHEN and CDR2 is SYDVKM. In DNA form, the CDR3 reads TGTGCCAGCAGGTTAACAGGGGGGGACTACGAGCAGTACTTC. It encodes CASRLTGGDYEQYF.

This chain links TRBV28 with TRBJ1-1; D not resolved. CDR3 length: 12 residues. Deletions cut 5 bases from V and 11 bases from J, with 15 bases between. The germline CDR1 and CDR2 sequences are MDHEN and SYDVKM. CDR3 amino acids: CASSISYRTAFF. The CDR3 DNA reads as TGTGCCAGCAGTATCTCTTACCGGACGGCTTTCTTT.

This chain links TRBV28 with TRBJ2-7; D gene uncertain. V lost 2 bases, J lost 7 bases, and 9 bases lay in between. The CDR3 runs to 12 residues. The germline gives CDR1 MDHEN, CDR2 SYDVKM. CDR3 sequence: CASSLAKTEQYF. The CDR3 nucleotides are TGTGCCAGCAGTTTAGCCAAAACGGAGCAGTACTTC. Filled out from reference TRBV28 and TRBJ2-7, the complete variable domain reads DVKVTQSSRYLVKRTGEKVFLECVQDMDHENMFWYRQDPGLGLRLIYFSYDVKMKEKGDIPEGYSVSREKKERFSLILESASTNQTSMYLCASSLAKTEQYFGPGTRLTVT.

This clone is a singleton in its sample. This CDR3 is CAAAGGVSEQFF. DNA of the CDR3: TGTGCCGCCGCGGGAGGGGTGAGTGAGCAGTTCTTC. The chain links TRBV28 to TRBJ2-1; TRBD2 aligns across 9 bases. The trim removed 11 bases at V and 9 bases at J, leaving 8 bases unmatched. Germline CDR1 is MDHEN and CDR2 is SYDVKM. This CDR3 has 12 residues.

J is TRBJ1-5 and V is TRBV13; D is perhaps TRBD1 (6 bases). V lost 5 bases, J lost 0 bases, and 14 bases lay in between. The length of the CDR3 is 16 residues. Germline loops: CDR1 PRHDT, CDR2 FYEKMQ (reference sequence). The CDR3 nucleotides read TGTGCCAGCAGCCTGGGACAAGGCCTTAGCAATCAGCCCCAGCATTTT. The encoded protein is CASSLGQGLSNQPQHF.

CDR3 region: CASSLQEAVNEQYF. For the CDR3, the DNA is TGTGCCAGCAGTTTGCAGGAGGCGGTAAACGAGCAGTACTTC. The chain carries TRBV27 and TRBJ2-7; possible D gene TRBD2, 5 bases. Trimming removed 3 bases from V and 5 bases from J, with 14 bases in between. This CDR3 region has 14 residues. Germline V CDR1 and CDR2: MNHEY, SMNVEV (reference sequence).

CDR3 amino acids: CASRQPGVGTGELFF. As DNA, the CDR3 is TGTGCCAGCAGGCAGCCGGGGGTCGGCACCGGGGAGCTGTTTTTT. The gene calls are TRBV13 and TRBJ2-2; D is possibly TRBD2 (6 bases). Trimming left V 6 bases short and J 4 bases short, with 15 bases between. In germline, CDR1 is PRHDT, CDR2 FYEKMQ (reference sequence). The CDR3 has 15 residues.

J is TRBJ2-7 and V is TRBV19; 8 positions match TRBD2. The germline gives CDR1 LNHDA, CDR2 SQIVND (reference sequence). V dropped 5 bases and J dropped 5; count of bases not matched to a gene: 17. The CDR3 consists of 17 residues. The CDR3 nucleotides are TGTGCCAGTAGTCTAGTTTTAAGCGGGAGAGCGAGGAACGAGCAGTACTTC. Protein product: CASSLVLSGRARNEQYF.

In nucleotides, the CDR3 is TGTGCCAGCAGCTTGATTGGTACTAGCACAGATACGCAGTATTTT. Translating gives CASSLIGTSTDTQYF. The chain recombines TRBV5-6 with TRBJ2-3; D unclear. V lost 1 base and J lost 0, with 9 bases in between. CDR3 length equals 15 residues. Germline-derived CDR1 and CDR2 are SGHDT and YYEEEE.

The rearrangement links TRBV9 to TRBJ2-7; 9 bases fit TRBD1. V was pared by 3 bases and J by 0 bases, with 7 bases of the junction left unmatched. CDR3 size: 16 residues. Per the germline V gene, CDR1 is SGDLS and CDR2 is YYNGEE. The CDR3 region is CASSGSGTGNSYEQYF. In nucleotides, the CDR3 is TGTGCCAGCAGCGGAAGCGGGACAGGGAACTCCTACGAGCAGTACTTC.

V is TRBV4-2 and J is TRBJ1-2, with 7 positions matching TRBD1. CDR3 size: 15 residues. Trimming at V came to 3 bases and at J to 4 bases, leaving 8 bases not matched to a gene. Germline lookup yields CDR1 LGHNA and CDR2 YNFKEQ. CDR3 residues: CASSHSGTDPYGYTF. Written as DNA, the CDR3 is TGTGCCAGCAGCCACTCCGGGACAGATCCCTATGGCTACACCTTC.

The chain carries TRBV4-1 and TRBJ1-2; maybe TRBD1 (5 bases). V dropped 0 bases and J dropped 8 bases, with 22 bases sitting between them. The V gene's germline CDR1 is MGHRA and CDR2 YSYEKL. The CDR3 totals 17 residues. CDR3 in DNA: TGCGCCAGCAGCCAAGATCGGCAGGGAGGGGTTGGGGCCGGCTACACCTTC. Its protein is CASSQDRQGGVGAGYTF.

The V call is TRBV28, the J call TRBJ1-1; D is undetermined. Germline CDR1 is MDHEN and CDR2 is SYDVKM. The CDR3 runs to 14 residues. Trimming stripped 6 bases from V and 0 bases from J, with 11 bases between. This CDR3 is CASSPLSLNTEAFF. In DNA form, the CDR3 reads TGTGCCAGCAGCCCCCTCAGTCTGAACACTGAAGCTTTCTTT. The full variable domain, rest sourced from reference TRBV28 and TRBJ1-1, is DVKVTQSSRYLVKRTGEKVFLECVQDMDHENMFWYRQDPGLGLRLIYFSYDVKMKEKGDIPEGYSVSREKKERFSLILESASTNQTSMYLCASSPLSLNTEAFFGQGTRLTVV.

In DNA, the CDR3 is TGTGCCAGCAGCGTTTGGGAGAACACTGAAGCTTTCTTT. Protein product: CASSVWENTEAFF. The chain couples TRBV6-1 to TRBJ1-1; D gene ambiguous. Germline values: CDR1 MNHNS, CDR2 SASEGT. The CDR3 has 13 amino acids. Trimming cost V 6 bases and J 1 base, with 9 bases left between them.

The V gene is TRBV29-1, the J gene TRBJ1-1, with a tentative D call TRBD1 (6 bases). The CDR3 contains 14 residues. Germline loops: CDR1 SQVTM, CDR2 ANQGSEA. V was pared by 4 bases and J by 5 bases, with 17 bases between. The CDR3: CSVARQGLGTEAFF. For the CDR3, the DNA is TGCAGCGTTGCCCGTCAGGGGTTGGGAACTGAAGCTTTCTTT. Based on the CDR3 plus reference TRBV29-1 and TRBJ1-1, the full variable domain is SAVISQKPSRDICQRGTSLTIQCQVDSQVTMMFWYRQQPGQSLTLIATANQGSEATYESGFVIDKFPISRPNLTFSTLTVSNMSPEDSSIYLCSVARQGLGTEAFFGQGTRLTVV.

The rearrangement links TRBV5-6 to TRBJ1-4; 9 bases fit TRBD1. CDR1 SGHDT and CDR2 YYEEEE come from the germline V gene. The CDR3 length is 14 residues. V was pared by 3 bases and J by 7 bases, with 4 bases of the junction left unmatched. The CDR3 reads CASSSDRGVEKLFF. The CDR3 coding sequence is TGTGCCAGCAGCTCGGACAGGGGAGTTGAAAAACTGTTTTTT.

The J gene is TRBJ2-7, the V gene TRBV19, with D perhaps matching TRBD1 (5 bases). The germline CDR1 and CDR2 sequences are LNHDA and SQIVND (reference sequence). The V end lost 6 bases, the J end lost 6 bases, and 12 bases lay between the germline ends. This CDR3 spans 12 amino acids. CDR3 in amino acids: CASSSGLSEQYF. In DNA, the CDR3 is TGTGCCAGTAGCTCAGGGCTGAGCGAGCAGTACTTC.

A single count supports this clone. This chain uses TRBV29-1 with TRBJ1-2; D not resolved. The CDR3 loop spans 14 amino acids. V shed 4 bases and J shed 2 bases, with 14 bases lying between them. Looked up from germline, CDR1 is SQVTM and CDR2 is ANQGSEA. The CDR3 spells CSVVGQHTNYGYTF. CDR3 DNA sequence: TGCAGCGTTGTTGGCCAGCACACAAACTATGGCTACACCTTC.

The chain links TRBV4-1 to TRBJ2-1; 13 nucleotides line up with TRBD2. The CDR3 is 17 residues long. V trimming: 0 bases; J trimming: 14 bases; junction bases outside the gene matches: 13. The V gene's germline CDR1 is MGHRA and CDR2 YSYEKL. The CDR3 bases are TGCGCCAGCAGCCAAGATCGCACTAGCGGGAGGGCAATGGGAAAGTTCTTC. It translates to CASSQDRTSGRAMGKFF.